One and the same sample provided the 19 T cell receptor beta chains below, sequenced in a study of shared clonotypes between healthy human individuals. The repertoire was sequenced with immunoSEQ multiplex PCR; TCRdb's copy has only in-frame clones and lacks some. In the table there are around 690,000 clones, 80% to 95% of which are singletons. Sequencing was carried out using memory CD8+ T cells from PBMCs. Subset here: CD45RO+ cells pooled with CCR7-negative TemRA cells. The receptors were gathered from a man in his late teens or twenties in good health. Some clones in this sample may be carry-over from other donors' samples.

The chain links TRBV7-9 to TRBJ2-7; D is tentatively TRBD1 or TRBD2 (5 bases each). CDR1 is SEHNR and CDR2 is FQNEAQ in the germline V gene (reference sequence). Trimming shortened V by 0 bases and J by 3 bases, and 15 bases separated the two germline ends. This CDR3 region has 16 residues. CDR3 in DNA: TGTGCCAGCAGCTTAGCGCTGGGGGTCTCCCGCTACGAGCAGTACTTC. This encodes CASSLALGVSRYEQYF.

The chain couples TRBV7-9 to TRBJ2-7; 8 nucleotides align to TRBD1. CDR1 SEHNR and CDR2 FQNEAQ come from the germline V gene (reference sequence). This CDR3 is built from 15 residues. V dropped 4 bases and J dropped 2; count of bases not matched to a gene: 7. Here the CDR3 reads CASSSGTGSTYEQYF. The CDR3 nucleotides read TGTGCCAGCAGCTCAGGGACAGGCTCAACCTACGAGCAGTACTTC.

The chain joins TRBV4-1 to TRBJ2-3; 10 positions agree with TRBD1. V was clipped by 3 bases and J by 5 bases; unmatched bases: 8. From germline, CDR1 is MGHRA and CDR2 YSYEKL. The CDR3 contains 16 residues. The CDR3 sequence: CASSQRQGARGDTQYF. CDR3 DNA sequence: TGCGCCAGCAGCCAGAGACAGGGGGCTCGTGGAGATACGCAGTATTTT.

The chain is built from TRBV30 and TRBJ1-1; D may be TRBD1 (5 bases). The V end was cut by 5 bases, the J end by 5 bases, with 9 bases between. Germline values: CDR1 GTSNPN, CDR2 SVGIG (reference sequence). This CDR3 region has 11 residues. CDR3 loop: CAWGGRTEAFF. In DNA, the CDR3 is TGTGCCTGGGGGGGGAGGACTGAAGCTTTCTTT. Variable domain in full (rest from reference TRBV30 and TRBJ1-1): SQTIHQWPATLVQPVGSPLSLECTVEGTSNPNLYWYRQAAGRGLQLLFYSVGIGQISSEVPQNLSASRPQDRQFILSSKKLLLSDSGFYLCAWGGRTEAFFGQGTRLTVV.

This rearrangement joins TRBV11-3 to TRBJ2-2; D may be TRBD1 or TRBD2 (5 bases each). Germline V gene sequence: CDR1 SGHNT, CDR2 YENEEA. Trimming pared 0 bases from V and 3 bases from J, leaving 11 bases between. This CDR3 spans 16 amino acids. The CDR3 DNA reads TGTGCCAGCAGCTTAGAGAGGGGAAGTGACACCGGGGAGCTGTTTTTT. Translation gives CASSLERGSDTGELFF.

The chain is built from TRBV27 and TRBJ1-1; no definite D call. Germline V lookup: CDR1 MNHEY, CDR2 SMNVEV (reference sequence). The germline V and J ends were trimmed by 2 bases and 0 bases, with 7 bases remaining between them. The CDR3 totals 14 residues. The CDR3 is CASSLLNMNTEAFF. DNA of the CDR3: TGTGCCAGCAGTTTACTGAACATGAACACTGAAGCTTTCTTT.

This chain joins TRBV5-4 and TRBJ1-2; 7 bases match TRBD1. CDR3 size: 14 residues. Germline trimming cut 4 bases from V and 8 bases from J; bases unmatched to any gene: 11. CDR1 and CDR2 (germline): SGHNT, YYREEE (reference sequence). The chain's CDR3 is CASSKGGKGDGYTF. The CDR3 nucleotides are TGTGCCAGCAGCAAAGGGGGCAAAGGGGACGGCTACACCTTC. The full variable domain, in which reference TRBV5-4 and TRBJ1-2 provide the parts outside the CDR3, is ETGVTQSPTHLIKTRGQQVTLRCSSQSGHNTVSWYQQALGQGPQFIFQYYREEENGRGNFPPRFSGLQFPNYSSELNVNALELDDSALYLCASSKGGKGDGYTFGSGTRLTVV.

The chain uses TRBV11-2 and TRBJ2-2, with D possibly being TRBD1 or TRBD2 (5 bases each). The germline V gene encodes CDR1 SGHAT and CDR2 FQNNGV. The CDR3 spans 15 residues. V shed 5 bases and J shed 10 bases, with 20 bases lying between them. In nucleotides, the CDR3 is TGTGCCAGCAGCATTACCCTGGCAGGGACGAAGGAGCTGTTTTTT. It translates to CASSITLAGTKELFF. Variable domain in full (rest from reference TRBV11-2 and TRBJ2-2): EAGVAQSPRYKIIEKRQSVAFWCNPISGHATLYWYQQILGQGPKLLIQFQNNGVVDDSQLPKDRFSAERLKGVDSTLKIQPAKLEDSAVYLCASSITLAGTKELFFGEGSRLTVL.

This sequence joins TRBV7-2 and TRBJ2-7, with 8 nucleotides matching TRBD1. The V and J ends lost 4 bases and 3 bases, in that order; junction bases with no gene match: 5. Per the germline V gene, CDR1 is SGHTA and CDR2 is FQGNSA. The CDR3 totals 14 residues. In nucleotides, the CDR3 is TGTGCCAGCAGCTCGAGGGACAGGATCTACGAGCAGTACTTC. This translates into CASSSRDRIYEQYF.

This clone was picked up one time. The chain employs TRBV13 and TRBJ2-3; D gene ambiguous. Germline V CDR1 and CDR2: PRHDT, FYEKMQ (reference sequence). The CDR3 length is 12 residues. Trimming cost V 1 base and J 12 bases, with 11 bases left between them. The CDR3 nucleotides are TGTGCCAGCAGCTTAGACGACCGTTTTCAGTATTTT. This encodes CASSLDDRFQYF.

The chain joins TRBV19 to TRBJ2-1; 7 nucleotides agree with TRBD2. V lost 0 bases and J lost 2; bases outside the gene matches: 7. This CDR3 region has 17 residues. CDR1 LNHDA and CDR2 SQIVND come from the germline V gene (reference sequence). CDR3 in DNA: TGTGCCAGTAGTATAGATCGCGGGAGTCGCACCTACAATGAGCAGTTCTTC. Amino acids: CASSIDRGSRTYNEQFF.

V and J are TRBV6-5 and TRBJ1-1; 7 bases line up with TRBD1. V lost 5 bases and J lost 2; bases outside the gene matches: 8. Germline V gene sequence: CDR1 MNHEY, CDR2 SVGAGI. This CDR3 has 15 residues. This chain's CDR3 is CASSPTGTVNTEAFF. CDR3 nucleotide sequence: TGTGCCAGCAGTCCAACCGGGACAGTCAACACTGAAGCTTTCTTT.

This chain joins TRBV30 and TRBJ2-7, with 10 nucleotides matching TRBD1. Germline trimming cut 2 bases from V and 3 bases from J; bases unmatched to any gene: 7. CDR3 length: 15 residues. From germline, CDR1 is GTSNPN and CDR2 SVGIG (reference sequence). Here the CDR3 DNA reads TGTGCCTGGAGTCGTCCGCGGGACAGGGGCTACGAGCAGTACTTC. As protein: CAWSRPRDRGYEQYF. Full variable domain (outside the CDR3, taken from reference TRBV30 and TRBJ2-7): SQTIHQWPATLVQPVGSPLSLECTVEGTSNPNLYWYRQAAGRGLQLLFYSVGIGQISSEVPQNLSASRPQDRQFILSSKKLLLSDSGFYLCAWSRPRDRGYEQYFGPGTRLTVT.

The chain recombines TRBV6-1 with TRBJ1-4; 7 bases align to TRBD1. J was trimmed by 4 bases and V by 2 bases; bases with no gene match: 4. This CDR3 has 15 residues. CDR1 is MNHNS and CDR2 is SASEGT in the germline V gene. This CDR3 reads CASSESQGGNEKLFF. CDR3 in DNA: TGTGCCAGCAGTGAATCCCAGGGGGGTAATGAAAAACTGTTTTTT.

J is TRBJ2-7 and V is TRBV18, with 9 bases lining up with TRBD2. The V and J ends lost 5 bases and 0 bases, in that order; junction bases with no gene match: 2. The germline V gene has CDR1 KGHSH and CDR2 LQKENI. The CDR3 extends over 14 amino acids. CDR3 in amino acids: CASSLAGDSYEQYF. CDR3 coding DNA: TGTGCCAGCTCATTAGCGGGAGACTCCTACGAGCAGTACTTC.

The chain recombines TRBV15 with TRBJ2-7, with 11 nucleotides matching TRBD2. V was pared by 0 bases and J by 3 bases, with 4 bases of the junction left unmatched. CDR3 length equals 16 residues. CDR1 is LNHNV and CDR2 is YYDKDF in the germline V gene (reference sequence). The CDR3 DNA is TGTGCCACCAGCAGAGATTTACTAGCGGGAGTCTACGAGCAGTACTTC. It yields the protein CATSRDLLAGVYEQYF.

The V gene is TRBV9, the J gene TRBJ2-7; D is unclear. CDR3 length equals 14 residues. Trimming stripped 4 bases from V and 5 bases from J, with 16 bases between. Germline values: CDR1 SGDLS, CDR2 YYNGEE. The CDR3 spells CASSPQGWLDEQYF. CDR3 nucleotides: TGTGCCAGCAGCCCCCAAGGCTGGCTTGACGAGCAGTACTTC.

The count of this clone is one. J is TRBJ2-7 and V is TRBV4-3, with D hard to call. Germline V CDR1 and CDR2: LGHNA, YSLEER. The CDR3 contains 14 residues. Trimming pared 4 bases from V and 0 bases from J, leaving 10 bases between. CDR3 nucleotides: TGCGCCAGCAGCCCGGTTATGAGCTCCTACGAGCAGTACTTC. This sequence encodes CASSPVMSSYEQYF.

This sequence joins TRBV15 and TRBJ2-7, with D possibly TRBD2 on 5 matching bases. V was clipped by 1 base and J by 1 base, with 14 bases between them. The CDR3 runs 16 residues. CDR1 is LNHNV, CDR2 YYDKDF, per germline (reference sequence). Here the CDR3 reads CATSRGYSEDSYEQYF. Written as DNA, the CDR3 is TGTGCCACCAGCAGAGGATATTCGGAGGATTCCTACGAGCAGTACTTC.